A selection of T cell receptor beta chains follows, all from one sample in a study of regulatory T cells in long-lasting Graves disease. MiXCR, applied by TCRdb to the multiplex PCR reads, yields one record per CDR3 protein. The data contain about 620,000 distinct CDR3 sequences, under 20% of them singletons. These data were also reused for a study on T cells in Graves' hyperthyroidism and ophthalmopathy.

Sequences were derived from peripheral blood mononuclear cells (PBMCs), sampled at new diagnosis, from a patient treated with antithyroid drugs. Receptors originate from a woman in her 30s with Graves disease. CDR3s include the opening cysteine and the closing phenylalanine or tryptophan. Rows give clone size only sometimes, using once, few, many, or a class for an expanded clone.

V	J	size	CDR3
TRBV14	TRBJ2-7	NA	CASSQDWQQPIYEQYF
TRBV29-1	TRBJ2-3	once	CSATTQWGTDTQYF
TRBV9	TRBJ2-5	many	CASSAGTSGSFVGETQYF
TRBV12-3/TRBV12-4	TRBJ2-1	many	CASFQSDYNEQFF
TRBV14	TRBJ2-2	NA	CASSRTAGSGELFF
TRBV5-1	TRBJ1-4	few	CASAMAVGDEKLFF
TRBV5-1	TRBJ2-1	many	CASTSVRPALNEQFF
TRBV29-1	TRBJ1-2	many	CSVEYRPGYTF
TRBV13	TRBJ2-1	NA	CASSLPANEQFF
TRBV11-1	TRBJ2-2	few	CASSLALNGGELFF
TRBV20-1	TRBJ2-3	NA	CSARGGGGARPSTQYF
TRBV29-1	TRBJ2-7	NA	CSVAYGGYEQYF
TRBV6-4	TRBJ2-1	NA	CASSAGGEADYNEQFF
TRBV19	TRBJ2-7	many	CASRDRALHEQYF
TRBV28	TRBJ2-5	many	CASWGLGETQYF
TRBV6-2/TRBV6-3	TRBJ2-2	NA	CASSYGLVTKNTGELFF
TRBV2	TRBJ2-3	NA	CASPGGHTDTQYF
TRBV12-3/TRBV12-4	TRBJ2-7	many	CASSFSTARMEQYF
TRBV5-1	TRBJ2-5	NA	CASSFLEEETRYF
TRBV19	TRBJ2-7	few	CASSIVGATYEQYF
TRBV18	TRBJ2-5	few	CASSSPPGQTQYF
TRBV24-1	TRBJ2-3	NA	CATSGPADTQYF
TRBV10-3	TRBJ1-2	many	CAIKDRVDYGYTF
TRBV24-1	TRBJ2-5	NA	CATSDPGIGARETQYF
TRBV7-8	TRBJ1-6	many	CASSLMRGSPLHF
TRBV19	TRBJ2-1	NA	CASSIAGRIYNEQFF
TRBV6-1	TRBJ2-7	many	CATKNEFEQYF
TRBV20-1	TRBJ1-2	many	CSAPLPSRAFYGYTF
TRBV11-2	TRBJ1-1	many	CASSLVSATEAFF
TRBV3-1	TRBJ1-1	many	CASSQGSLSEAFF
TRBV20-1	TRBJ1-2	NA	CSASRGLADYGYTF
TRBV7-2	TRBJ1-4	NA	CASSSYGEKLFF
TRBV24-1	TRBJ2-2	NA	CATSDSRILTGELFF
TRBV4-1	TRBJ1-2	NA	CASSQGVPSGGQGYGYTF
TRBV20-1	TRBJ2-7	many	CSARSGTSYEQYF
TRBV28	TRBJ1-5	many	CASRRIPGKSDQPQHF
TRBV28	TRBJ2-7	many	CASSTGTRIYEQYF
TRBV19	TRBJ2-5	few	CASSISSSGRAETQYF
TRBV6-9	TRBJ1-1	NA	CASSYDRLSADILNTEAFF
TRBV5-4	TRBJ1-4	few	CASSLDFGHSSKLFF